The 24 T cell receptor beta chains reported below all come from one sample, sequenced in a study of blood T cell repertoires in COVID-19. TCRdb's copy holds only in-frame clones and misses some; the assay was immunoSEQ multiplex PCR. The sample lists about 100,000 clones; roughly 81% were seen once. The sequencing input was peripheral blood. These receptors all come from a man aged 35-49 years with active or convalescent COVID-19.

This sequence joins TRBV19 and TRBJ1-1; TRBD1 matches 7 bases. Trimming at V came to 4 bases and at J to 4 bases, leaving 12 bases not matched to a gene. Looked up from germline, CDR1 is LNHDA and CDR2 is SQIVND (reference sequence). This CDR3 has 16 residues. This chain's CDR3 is CASSTLQQGLSTEAFF. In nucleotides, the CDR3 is TGTGCCAGTAGTACTTTGCAACAGGGGCTGAGCACTGAAGCTTTCTTT.

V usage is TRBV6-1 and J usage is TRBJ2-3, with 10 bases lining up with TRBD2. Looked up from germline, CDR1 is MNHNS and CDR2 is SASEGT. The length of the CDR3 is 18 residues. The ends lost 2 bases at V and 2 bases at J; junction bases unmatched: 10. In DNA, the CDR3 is TGTGCCAGCAGTGAATATTTCCTAGCGGGGGACCTCACAGATACGCAGTATTTT. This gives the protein CASSEYFLAGDLTDTQYF.

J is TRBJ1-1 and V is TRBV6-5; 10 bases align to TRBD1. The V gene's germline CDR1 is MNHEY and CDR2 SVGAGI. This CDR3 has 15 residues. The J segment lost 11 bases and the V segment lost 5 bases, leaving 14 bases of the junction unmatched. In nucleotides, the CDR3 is TGTGCCAGCAGTAGGGGACAGGGGACGGCGATGGGGGCTTTCTTT. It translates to CASSRGQGTAMGAFF.

CDR3: CASNMDREDYGYTF. CDR3 nucleotides: TGTGCCAGCAATATGGACAGGGAGGACTATGGCTACACCTTC. The J gene is TRBJ1-2, the V gene TRBV5-6, with TRBD1 matching over 8 bases. J was trimmed by 3 bases and V by 6 bases; bases with no gene match: 7. This CDR3 comprises 14 residues. Germline CDR1 and CDR2: SGHDT and YYEEEE.

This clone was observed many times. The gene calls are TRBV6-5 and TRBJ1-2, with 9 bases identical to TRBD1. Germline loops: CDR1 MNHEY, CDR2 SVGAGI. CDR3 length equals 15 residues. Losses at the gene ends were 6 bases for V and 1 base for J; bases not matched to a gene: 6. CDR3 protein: CASSSGTGFNYGYTF. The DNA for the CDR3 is TGTGCCAGCAGCTCCGGGACAGGGTTTAACTATGGCTACACCTTC.

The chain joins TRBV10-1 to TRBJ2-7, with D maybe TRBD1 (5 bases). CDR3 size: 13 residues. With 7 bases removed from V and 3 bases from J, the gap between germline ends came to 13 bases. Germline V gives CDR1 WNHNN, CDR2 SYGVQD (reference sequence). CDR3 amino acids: CASTHRTGYEQYF. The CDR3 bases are TGCGCCAGCACACACCGAACAGGCTACGAGCAGTACTTC.

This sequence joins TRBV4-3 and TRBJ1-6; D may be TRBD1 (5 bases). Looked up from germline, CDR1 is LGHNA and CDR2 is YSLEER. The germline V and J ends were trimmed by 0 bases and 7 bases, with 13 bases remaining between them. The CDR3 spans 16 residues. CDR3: CASSQDPGTGNSPLHF. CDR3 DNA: TGCGCCAGCAGCCAAGATCCGGGGACTGGGAATTCACCCCTCCACTTT.

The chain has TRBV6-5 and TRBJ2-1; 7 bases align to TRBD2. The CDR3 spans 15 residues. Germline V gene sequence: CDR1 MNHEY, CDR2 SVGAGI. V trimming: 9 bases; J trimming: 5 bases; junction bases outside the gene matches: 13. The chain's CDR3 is CASTGGSGDHNEQFF. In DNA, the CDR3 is TGTGCCAGTACCGGAGGGAGCGGGGACCACAATGAGCAGTTCTTC.

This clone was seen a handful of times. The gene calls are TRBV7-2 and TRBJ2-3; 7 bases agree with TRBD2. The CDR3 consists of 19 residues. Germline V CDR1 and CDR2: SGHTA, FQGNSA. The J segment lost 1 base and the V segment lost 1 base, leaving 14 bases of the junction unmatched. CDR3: CASSLGLGGGPQGTDTQYF. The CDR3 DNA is TGTGCCAGCAGCTTAGGTCTGGGGGGGGGACCTCAGGGCACAGATACGCAGTATTTT.

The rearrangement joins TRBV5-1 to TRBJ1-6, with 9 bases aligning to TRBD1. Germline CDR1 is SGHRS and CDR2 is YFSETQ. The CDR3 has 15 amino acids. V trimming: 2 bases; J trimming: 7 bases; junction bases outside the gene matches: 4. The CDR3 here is CASSLQGAQNSPLHF. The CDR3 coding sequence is TGCGCCAGCAGCTTACAGGGGGCGCAAAATTCACCCCTCCACTTT.

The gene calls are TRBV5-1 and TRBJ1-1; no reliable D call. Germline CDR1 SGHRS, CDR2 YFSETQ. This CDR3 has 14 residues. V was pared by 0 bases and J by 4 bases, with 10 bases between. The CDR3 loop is CASSLGVGVTEAFF. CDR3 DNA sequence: TGCGCCAGCAGCTTGGGGGTCGGAGTCACTGAAGCTTTCTTT.

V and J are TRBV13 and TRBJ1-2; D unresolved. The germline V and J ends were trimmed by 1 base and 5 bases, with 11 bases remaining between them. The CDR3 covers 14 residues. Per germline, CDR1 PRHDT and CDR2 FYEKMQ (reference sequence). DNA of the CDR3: TGTGCCAGCAGCTTAGAGGCGGGATATTATGGCTACACCTTC. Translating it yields CASSLEAGYYGYTF. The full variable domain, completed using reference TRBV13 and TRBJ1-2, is AAGVIQSPRHLIKEKRETATLKCYPIPRHDTVYWYQQGPGQDPQFLISFYEKMQSDKGSIPDRFSAQQFSDYHSELNMSSLELGDSALYFCASSLEAGYYGYTFGSGTRLTVV.

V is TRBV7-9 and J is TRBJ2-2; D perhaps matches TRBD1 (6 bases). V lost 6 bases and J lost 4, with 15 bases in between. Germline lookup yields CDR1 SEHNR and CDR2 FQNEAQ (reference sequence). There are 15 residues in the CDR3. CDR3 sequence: CASRVQGMGTGELFF. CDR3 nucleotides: TGTGCCAGCAGAGTACAGGGAATGGGCACCGGGGAGCTGTTTTTT.

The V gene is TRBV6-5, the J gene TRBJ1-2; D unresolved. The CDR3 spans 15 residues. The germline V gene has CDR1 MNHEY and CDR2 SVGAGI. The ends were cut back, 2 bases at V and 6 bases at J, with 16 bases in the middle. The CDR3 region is CASSYRAGLHHGYTF. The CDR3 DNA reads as TGTGCCAGCAGTTACCGTGCTGGCCTCCACCATGGCTACACCTTC.

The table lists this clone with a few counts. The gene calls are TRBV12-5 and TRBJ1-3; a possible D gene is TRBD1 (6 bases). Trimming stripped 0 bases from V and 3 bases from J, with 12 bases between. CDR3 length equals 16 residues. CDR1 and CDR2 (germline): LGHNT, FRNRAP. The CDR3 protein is CASGLVLGANGNTIYF. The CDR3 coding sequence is TGTGCTAGTGGTTTGGTACTGGGGGCCAATGGAAACACCATATATTTT.

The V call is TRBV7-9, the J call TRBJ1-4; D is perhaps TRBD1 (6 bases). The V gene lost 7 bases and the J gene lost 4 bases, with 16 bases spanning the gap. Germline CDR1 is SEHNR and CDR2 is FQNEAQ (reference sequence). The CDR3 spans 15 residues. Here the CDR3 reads CASTERGGNNEKLFF. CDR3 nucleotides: TGTGCCAGCACCGAAAGGGGGGGCAATAATGAAAAACTGTTTTTT.

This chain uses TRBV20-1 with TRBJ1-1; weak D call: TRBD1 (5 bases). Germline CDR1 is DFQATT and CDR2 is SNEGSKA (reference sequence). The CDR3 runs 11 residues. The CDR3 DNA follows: TGCAGGCTCGGACATAACACTGAAGCTTTCTTT. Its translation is CRLGHNTEAFF.

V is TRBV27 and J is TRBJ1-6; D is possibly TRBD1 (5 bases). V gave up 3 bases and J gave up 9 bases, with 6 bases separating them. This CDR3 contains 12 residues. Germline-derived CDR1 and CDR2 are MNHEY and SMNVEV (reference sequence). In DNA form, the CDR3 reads TGTGCCAGCAGTTTTCAGGGTTCACCCCTCCACTTT. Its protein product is CASSFQGSPLHF.

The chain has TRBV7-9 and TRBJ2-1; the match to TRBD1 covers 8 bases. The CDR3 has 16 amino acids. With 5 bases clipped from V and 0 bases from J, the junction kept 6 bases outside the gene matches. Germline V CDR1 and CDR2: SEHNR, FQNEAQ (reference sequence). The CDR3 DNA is TGTGCCAGCAGCCCCCGACAGGGGAGCTCCTACAATGAGCAGTTCTTC. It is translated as CASSPRQGSSYNEQFF. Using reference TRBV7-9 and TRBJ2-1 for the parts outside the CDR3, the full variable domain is DTGVSQNPRHKITKRGQNVTFRCDPISEHNRLYWYRQTLGQGPEFLTYFQNEAQLEKSRLLSDRFSAERPKGSFSTLEIQRTEQGDSAMYLCASSPRQGSSYNEQFFGPGTRLTVL.

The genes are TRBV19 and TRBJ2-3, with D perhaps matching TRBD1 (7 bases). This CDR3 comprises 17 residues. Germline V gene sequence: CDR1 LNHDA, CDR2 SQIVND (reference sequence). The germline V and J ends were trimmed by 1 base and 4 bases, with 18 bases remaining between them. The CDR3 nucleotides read TGTGCCAGTAGTATAGTGACAGGGAGGATGTTCGCAGATACGCAGTATTTT. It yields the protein CASSIVTGRMFADTQYF.

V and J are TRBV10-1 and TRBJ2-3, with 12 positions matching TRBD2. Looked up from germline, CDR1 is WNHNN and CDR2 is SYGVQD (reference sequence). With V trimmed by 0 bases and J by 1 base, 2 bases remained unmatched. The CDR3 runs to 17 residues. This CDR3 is CASSESRTSGGTDTQYF. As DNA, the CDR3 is TGCGCCAGCAGTGAGTCGCGGACTAGCGGGGGCACAGATACGCAGTATTTT.

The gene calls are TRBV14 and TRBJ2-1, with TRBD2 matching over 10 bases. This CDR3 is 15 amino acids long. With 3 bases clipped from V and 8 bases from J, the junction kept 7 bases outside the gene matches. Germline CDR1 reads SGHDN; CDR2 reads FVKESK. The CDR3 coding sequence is TGTGCCAGCAGCCAGTTAACTAGCGGGGTAGATGAGCAGTTCTTC. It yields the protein CASSQLTSGVDEQFF.

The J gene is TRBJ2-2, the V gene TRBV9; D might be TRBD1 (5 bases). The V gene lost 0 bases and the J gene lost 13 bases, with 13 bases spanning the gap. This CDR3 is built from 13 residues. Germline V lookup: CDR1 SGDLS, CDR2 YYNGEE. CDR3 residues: CASSVDPNQGLFF. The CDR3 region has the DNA TGTGCCAGCAGCGTAGATCCGAACCAGGGGCTGTTTTTT.

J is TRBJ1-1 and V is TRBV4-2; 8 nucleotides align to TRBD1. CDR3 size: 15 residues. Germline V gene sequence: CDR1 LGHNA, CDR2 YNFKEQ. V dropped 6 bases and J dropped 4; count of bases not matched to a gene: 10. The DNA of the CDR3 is TGTGCCAGCAGTCTTTCTACAGGGGGACGCACTGAAGCTTTCTTT. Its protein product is CASSLSTGGRTEAFF.